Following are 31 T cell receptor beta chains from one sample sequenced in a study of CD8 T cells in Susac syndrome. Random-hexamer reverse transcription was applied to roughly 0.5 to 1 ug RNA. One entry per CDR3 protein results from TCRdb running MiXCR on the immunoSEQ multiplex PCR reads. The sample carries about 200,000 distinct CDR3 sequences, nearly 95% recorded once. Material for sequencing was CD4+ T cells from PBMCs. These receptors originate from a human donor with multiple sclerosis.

CDR3 in DNA: TGCAGTGCTCCGGCGGATACCGGAAACACCATATATTTT. Encoded protein: CSAPADTGNTIYF. The rearrangement links TRBV20-1 to TRBJ1-3; no clear D. This CDR3 has 13 residues. The V end lost 5 bases, the J end lost 4 bases, and 12 bases lay between the germline ends. CDR1 and CDR2 from the germline V gene are DFQATT and SNEGSKA (reference sequence).

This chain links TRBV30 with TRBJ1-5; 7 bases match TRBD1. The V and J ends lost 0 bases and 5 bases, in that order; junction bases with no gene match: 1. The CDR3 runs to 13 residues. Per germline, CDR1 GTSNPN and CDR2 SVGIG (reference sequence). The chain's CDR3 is CAWSVGGDQPQHF. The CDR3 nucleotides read TGTGCCTGGAGTGTAGGGGGCGATCAGCCCCAGCATTTT.

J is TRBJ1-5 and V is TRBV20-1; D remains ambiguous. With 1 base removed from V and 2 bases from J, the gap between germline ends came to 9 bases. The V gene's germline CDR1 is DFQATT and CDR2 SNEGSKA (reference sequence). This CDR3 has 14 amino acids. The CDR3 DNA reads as TGCAGTGCTAGAGGCCCCCTTGGCAATCAGCCCCAGCATTTT. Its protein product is CSARGPLGNQPQHF.

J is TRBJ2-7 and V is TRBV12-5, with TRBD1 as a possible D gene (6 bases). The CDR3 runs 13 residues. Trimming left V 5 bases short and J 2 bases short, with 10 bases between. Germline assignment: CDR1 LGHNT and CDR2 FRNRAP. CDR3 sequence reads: CASGEDRTYEQYF. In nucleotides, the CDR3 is TGTGCTAGTGGTGAGGACAGAACCTACGAGCAGTACTTC. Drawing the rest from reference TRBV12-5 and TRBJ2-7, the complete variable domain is DARVTQTPRHKVTEMGQEVTMRCQPILGHNTVFWYRQTMMQGLELLAYFRNRAPLDDSGMPKDRFSAEMPDATLATLKIQPSEPRDSAVYFCASGEDRTYEQYFGPGTRLTVT.

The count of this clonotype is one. CDR3 nucleotides: TGCAGCGTCGGGGGGTCTTCCGGGGTGACCCAGTACTTC. As protein: CSVGGSSGVTQYF. The chain combines TRBV29-1 with TRBJ2-5; 7 bases fit TRBD2. V lost 6 bases and J lost 7; bases outside the gene matches: 11. This CDR3 is 13 amino acids long. Per germline, CDR1 SQVTM and CDR2 ANQGSEA. The full variable domain, completed using reference TRBV29-1 and TRBJ2-5, is SAVISQKPSRDICQRGTSLTIQCQVDSQVTMMFWYRQQPGQSLTLIATANQGSEATYESGFVIDKFPISRPNLTFSTLTVSNMSPEDSSIYLCSVGGSSGVTQYFGPGTRLLVL.

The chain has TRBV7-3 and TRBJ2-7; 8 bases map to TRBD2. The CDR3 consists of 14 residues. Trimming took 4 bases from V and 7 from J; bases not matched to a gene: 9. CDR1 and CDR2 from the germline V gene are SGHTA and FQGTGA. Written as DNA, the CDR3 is TGTGCCAGCAGCTCAAGTGGGACTAGACAGGAGCAGTACTTC. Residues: CASSSSGTRQEQYF.

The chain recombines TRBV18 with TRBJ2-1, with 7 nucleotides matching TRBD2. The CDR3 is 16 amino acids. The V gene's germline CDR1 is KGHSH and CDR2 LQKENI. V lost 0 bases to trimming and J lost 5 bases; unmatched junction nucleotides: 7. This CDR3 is CASSPPAGEAHNEQFF. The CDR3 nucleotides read TGTGCCAGCTCACCACCCGCGGGGGAGGCTCACAATGAGCAGTTCTTC.

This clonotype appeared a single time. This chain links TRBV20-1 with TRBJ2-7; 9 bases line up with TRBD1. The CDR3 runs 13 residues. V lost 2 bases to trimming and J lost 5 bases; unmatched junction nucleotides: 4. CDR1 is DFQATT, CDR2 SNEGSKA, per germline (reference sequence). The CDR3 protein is CSARTGGRHEQYF. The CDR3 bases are TGCAGTGCTAGAACAGGGGGCAGACACGAGCAGTACTTC.

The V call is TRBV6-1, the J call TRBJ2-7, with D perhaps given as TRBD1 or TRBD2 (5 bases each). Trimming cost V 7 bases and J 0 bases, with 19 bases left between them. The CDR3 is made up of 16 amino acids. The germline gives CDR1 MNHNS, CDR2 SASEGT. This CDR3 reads CASTGLSYGGSYEQYF. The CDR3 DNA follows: TGTGCCAGCACGGGGCTGTCTTACGGCGGCTCCTACGAGCAGTACTTC.

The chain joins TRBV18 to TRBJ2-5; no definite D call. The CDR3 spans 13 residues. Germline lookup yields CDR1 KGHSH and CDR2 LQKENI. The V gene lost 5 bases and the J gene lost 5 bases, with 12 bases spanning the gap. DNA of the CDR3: TGTGCCAGCTCATCTGGAGATGGGGAGACCCAGTACTTC. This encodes CASSSGDGETQYF.

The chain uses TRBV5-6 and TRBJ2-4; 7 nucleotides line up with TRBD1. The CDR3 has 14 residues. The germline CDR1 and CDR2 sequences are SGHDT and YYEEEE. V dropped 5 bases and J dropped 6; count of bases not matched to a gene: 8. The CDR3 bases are TGTGCCAGCAGTAACCCGAGACAGGGAAACATTCAGTACTTC. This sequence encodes CASSNPRQGNIQYF.

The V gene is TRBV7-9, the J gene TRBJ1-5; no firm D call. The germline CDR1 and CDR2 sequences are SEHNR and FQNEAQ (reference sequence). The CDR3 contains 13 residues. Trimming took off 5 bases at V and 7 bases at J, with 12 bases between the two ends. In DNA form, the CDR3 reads TGTGCCAGCAGCCCCGGGTTAGACCAGCCCCAGCATTTT. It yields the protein CASSPGLDQPQHF.

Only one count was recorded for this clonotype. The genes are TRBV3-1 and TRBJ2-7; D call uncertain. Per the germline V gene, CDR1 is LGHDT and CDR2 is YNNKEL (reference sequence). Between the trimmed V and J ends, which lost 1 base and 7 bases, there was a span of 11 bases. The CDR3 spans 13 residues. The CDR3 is CASSQALLREQYF. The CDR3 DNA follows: TGTGCCAGCAGCCAAGCTCTACTGAGGGAGCAGTACTTC.

The CDR3 here is CASSLAGDRVSYTF. CDR3 sequence (DNA): TGTGCCAGCAGCTTAGCGGGGGACCGGGTTAGCTACACCTTC. The rearrangement uses TRBV7-9 and TRBJ1-2; D is perhaps TRBD1 (5 bases). The CDR3 consists of 14 residues. The germline gives CDR1 SEHNR, CDR2 FQNEAQ (reference sequence). V lost 0 bases and J lost 9, with 14 bases in between.

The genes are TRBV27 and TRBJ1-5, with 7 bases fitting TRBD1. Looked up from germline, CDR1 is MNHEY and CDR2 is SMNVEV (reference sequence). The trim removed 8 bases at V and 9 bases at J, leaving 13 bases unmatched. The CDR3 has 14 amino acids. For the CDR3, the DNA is TGTGCCAGCCGAACGACAGGGAAGAGCGCGCCCCAGCATTTT. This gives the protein CASRTTGKSAPQHF.

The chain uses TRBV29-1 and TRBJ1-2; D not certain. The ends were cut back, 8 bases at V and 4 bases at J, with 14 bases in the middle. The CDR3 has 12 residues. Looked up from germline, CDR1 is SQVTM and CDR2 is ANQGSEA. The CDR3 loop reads CSLPGNIYGYTF. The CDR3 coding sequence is TGCAGCCTCCCGGGGAATATCTATGGCTACACCTTC.

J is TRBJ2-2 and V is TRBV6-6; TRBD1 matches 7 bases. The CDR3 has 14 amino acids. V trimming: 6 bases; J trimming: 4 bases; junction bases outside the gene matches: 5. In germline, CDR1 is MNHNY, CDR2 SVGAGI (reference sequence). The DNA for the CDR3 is TGTGCCAGCAGACAGGGACAGACCACCGGGGAGCTGTTTTTT. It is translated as CASRQGQTTGELFF.

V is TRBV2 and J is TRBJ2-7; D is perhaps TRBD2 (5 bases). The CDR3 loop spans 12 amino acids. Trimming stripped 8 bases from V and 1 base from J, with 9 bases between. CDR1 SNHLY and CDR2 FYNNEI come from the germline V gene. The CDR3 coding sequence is TGTGCCAGCGGTCGGGAATCCTACGAGCAGTACTTC. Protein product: CASGRESYEQYF.

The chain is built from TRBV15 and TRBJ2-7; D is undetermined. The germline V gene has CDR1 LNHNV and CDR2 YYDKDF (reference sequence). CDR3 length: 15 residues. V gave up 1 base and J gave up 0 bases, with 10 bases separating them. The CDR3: CATSRGGGSSYEQYF. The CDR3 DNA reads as TGTGCCACCAGCAGAGGAGGCGGTAGCTCCTACGAGCAGTACTTC.

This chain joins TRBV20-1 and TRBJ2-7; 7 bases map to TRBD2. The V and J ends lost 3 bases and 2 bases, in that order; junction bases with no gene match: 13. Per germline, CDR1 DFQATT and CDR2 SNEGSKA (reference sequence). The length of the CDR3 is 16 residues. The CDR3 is CSARGGPAGFTYEQYF. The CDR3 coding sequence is TGCAGTGCTAGGGGAGGTCCAGCGGGATTCACCTACGAGCAGTACTTC.

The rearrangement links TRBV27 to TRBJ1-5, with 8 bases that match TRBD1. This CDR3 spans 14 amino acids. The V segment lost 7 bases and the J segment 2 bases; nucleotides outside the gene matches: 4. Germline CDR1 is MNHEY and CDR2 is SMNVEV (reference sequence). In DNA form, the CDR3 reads TGTGCCAGCAACCCGACAGGGGGCAATCAGCCCCAGCATTTT. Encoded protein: CASNPTGGNQPQHF.

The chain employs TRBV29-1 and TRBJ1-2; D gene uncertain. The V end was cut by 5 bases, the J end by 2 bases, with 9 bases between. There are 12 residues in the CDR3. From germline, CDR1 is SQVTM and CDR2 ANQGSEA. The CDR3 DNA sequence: TGCAGCGTTTGGACGGGAAACTATGGCTACACCTTC. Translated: CSVWTGNYGYTF. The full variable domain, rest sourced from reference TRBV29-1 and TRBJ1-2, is SAVISQKPSRDICQRGTSLTIQCQVDSQVTMMFWYRQQPGQSLTLIATANQGSEATYESGFVIDKFPISRPNLTFSTLTVSNMSPEDSSIYLCSVWTGNYGYTFGSGTRLTVV.

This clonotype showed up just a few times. CDR3 sequence: CAFSEDGYTF. Written as DNA, the CDR3 is TGTGCCTTCTCGGAGGATGGCTACACCTTC. The V gene is TRBV30, the J gene TRBJ1-2; D gene ambiguous. This CDR3 has 10 residues. Germline loops: CDR1 GTSNPN, CDR2 SVGIG (reference sequence). Trimming took off 7 bases at V and 6 bases at J, with 9 bases between the two ends.

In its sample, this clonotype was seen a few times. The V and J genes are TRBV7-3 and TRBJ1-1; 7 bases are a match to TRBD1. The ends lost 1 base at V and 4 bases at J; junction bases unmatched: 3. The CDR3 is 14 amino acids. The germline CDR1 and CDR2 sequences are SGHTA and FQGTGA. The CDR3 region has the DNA TGTGCCAGCAGCTTAAGTTCAGGGGGCACTGAAGCTTTCTTT. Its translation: CASSLSSGGTEAFF.

The CDR3 region is CASSRWRDRGTPSVHYGYTF. The CDR3 coding sequence is TGTGCCAGCAGCAGATGGCGGGACAGGGGAACGCCCTCGGTACACTATGGCTACACCTTC. V is TRBV3-1 and J is TRBJ1-2; 10 bases line up with TRBD1. The CDR3 contains 20 residues. After removal of 5 bases from V and 3 bases from J, the junction contained 21 bases not matched to a gene. Germline V gene sequence: CDR1 LGHDT, CDR2 YNNKEL (reference sequence).

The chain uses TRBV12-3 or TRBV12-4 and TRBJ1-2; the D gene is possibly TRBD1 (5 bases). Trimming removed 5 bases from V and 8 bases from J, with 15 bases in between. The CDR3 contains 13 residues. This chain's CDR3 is CASSGSGPRGYTF. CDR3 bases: TGTGCCAGCAGTGGGTCAGGGCCGAGGGGCTACACCTTC.

The CDR3 DNA sequence: TGCAGCTTTTGGGGCGGGAGCCTGGTCGGACTTTACAATGAGCAGTTCTTC. It codes for CSFWGGSLVGLYNEQFF. V gene TRBV29-1 combines with J gene TRBJ2-1; 7 bases line up with TRBD2. V shed 8 bases and J 4 bases; nucleotides not matched to a gene: 20. The CDR3 has 17 amino acids. Germline CDR1 and CDR2: SQVTM and ANQGSEA.

CDR3: CASSRLDNEQFF. CDR3 coding DNA: TGTGCCAGCAGCCGATTAGACAATGAGCAGTTCTTC. The V gene is TRBV7-9, the J gene TRBJ2-1; D not resolved. Per germline, CDR1 SEHNR and CDR2 FQNEAQ (reference sequence). CDR3 length: 12 residues. Trimming removed 5 bases from V and 5 bases from J, with 7 bases in between.

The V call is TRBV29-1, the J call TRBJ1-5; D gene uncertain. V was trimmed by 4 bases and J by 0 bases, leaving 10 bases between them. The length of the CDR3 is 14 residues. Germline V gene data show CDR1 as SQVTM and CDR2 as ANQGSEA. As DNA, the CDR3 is TGCAGCGTTGTCGAGGGAAATAGCAATCAGCCCCAGCATTTT. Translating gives CSVVEGNSNQPQHF.

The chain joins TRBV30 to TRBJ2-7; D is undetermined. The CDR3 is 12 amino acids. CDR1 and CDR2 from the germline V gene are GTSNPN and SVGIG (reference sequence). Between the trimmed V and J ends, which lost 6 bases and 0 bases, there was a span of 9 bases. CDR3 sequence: CACGPNSYEQYF. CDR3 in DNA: TGTGCCTGCGGGCCTAACTCCTACGAGCAGTACTTC.

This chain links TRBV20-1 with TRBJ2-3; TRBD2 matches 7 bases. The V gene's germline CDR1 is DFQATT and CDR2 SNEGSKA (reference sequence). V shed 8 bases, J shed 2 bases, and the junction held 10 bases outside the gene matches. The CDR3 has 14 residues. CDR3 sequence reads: CSLLEGRVTDTQYF. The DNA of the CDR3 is TGCAGTCTCCTAGAGGGGAGGGTCACAGATACGCAGTATTTT.